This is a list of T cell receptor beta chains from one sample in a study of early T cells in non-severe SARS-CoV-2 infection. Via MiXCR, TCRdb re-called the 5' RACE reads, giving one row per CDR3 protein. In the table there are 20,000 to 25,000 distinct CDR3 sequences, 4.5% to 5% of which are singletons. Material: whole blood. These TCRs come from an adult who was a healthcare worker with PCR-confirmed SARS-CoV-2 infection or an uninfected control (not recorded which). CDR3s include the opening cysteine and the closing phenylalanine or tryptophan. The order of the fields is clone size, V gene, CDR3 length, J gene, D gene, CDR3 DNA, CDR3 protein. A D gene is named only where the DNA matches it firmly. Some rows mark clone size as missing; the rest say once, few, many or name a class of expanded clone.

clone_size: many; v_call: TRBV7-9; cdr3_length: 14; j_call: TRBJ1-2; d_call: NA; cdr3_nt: TGTGCCAGCAGCCGAGACGGAAGTTATAGTGGCTACACCTTC; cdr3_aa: CASSRDGSYSGYTF
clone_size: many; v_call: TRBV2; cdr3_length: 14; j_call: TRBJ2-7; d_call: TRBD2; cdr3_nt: TGTGCCAGCAGTGGGACTAGCGGGAGAAGTGAGCAGTACTTC; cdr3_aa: CASSGTSGRSEQYF
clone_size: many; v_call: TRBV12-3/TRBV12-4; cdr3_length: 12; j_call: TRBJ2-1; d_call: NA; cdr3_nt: TGTGCCAGCAGTTCTACTACCAATGAGCAGTTCTTC; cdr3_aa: CASSSTTNEQFF
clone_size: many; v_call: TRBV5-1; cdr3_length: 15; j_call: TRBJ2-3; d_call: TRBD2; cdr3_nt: TGCGCCAGCAGCGTGGCTAGCGGGACCGCAGATACGCAGTATTTT; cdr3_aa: CASSVASGTADTQYF
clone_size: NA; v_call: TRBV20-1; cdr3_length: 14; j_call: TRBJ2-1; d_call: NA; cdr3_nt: TGCAGTGCTAGGGCGGTGAGCTCCTACAATGAGCAGTTCTTC; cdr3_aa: CSARAVSSYNEQFF
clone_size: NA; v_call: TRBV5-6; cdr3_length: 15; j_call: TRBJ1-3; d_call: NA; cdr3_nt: TGTGCCAGCAGCCCGGGACTGAGCTCTGAAAACACCATATATTTT; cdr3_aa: CASSPGLSSENTIYF
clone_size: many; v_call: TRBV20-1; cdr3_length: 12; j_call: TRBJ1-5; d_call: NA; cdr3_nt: TGCAGTGCTAGAGGAGGAAACCAGCCCCAGCATTTT; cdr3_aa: CSARGGNQPQHF
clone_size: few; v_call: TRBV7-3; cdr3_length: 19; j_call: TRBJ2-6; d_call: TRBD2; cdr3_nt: TGTGCCAGCAGCCCGTGGACTAGCGGGAGTAACTCTGGGGCCAACGTCCTGACTTTC; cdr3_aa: CASSPWTSGSNSGANVLTF
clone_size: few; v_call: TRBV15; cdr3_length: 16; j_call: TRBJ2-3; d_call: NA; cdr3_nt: TGTGCCACCAGCAAGGCGGGAACCACCATGGCAGATACGCAGTATTTT; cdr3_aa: CATSKAGTTMADTQYF
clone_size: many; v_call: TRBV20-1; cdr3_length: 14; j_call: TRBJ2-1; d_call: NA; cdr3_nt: TGCAGTGCTACTAGACTAGGGTCGGGCAATGAGCAGTTCTTC; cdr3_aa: CSATRLGSGNEQFF
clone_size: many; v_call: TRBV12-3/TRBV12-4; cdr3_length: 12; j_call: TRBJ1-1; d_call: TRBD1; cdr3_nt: TGTGCCAGCAGTTGGACAGGGACTGAAGCTTTCTTT; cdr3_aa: CASSWTGTEAFF
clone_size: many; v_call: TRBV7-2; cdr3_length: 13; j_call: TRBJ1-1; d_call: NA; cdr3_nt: TGTGCCAGCAGCGTCGCTTTTGGCACTGAAGCTTTCTTT; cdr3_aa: CASSVAFGTEAFF
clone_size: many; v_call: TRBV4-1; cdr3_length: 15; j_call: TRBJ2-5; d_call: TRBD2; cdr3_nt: TGCGCCAGCAGCCAAGATGGGACTAGCCTAGAGACCCAGTACTTC; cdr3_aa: CASSQDGTSLETQYF
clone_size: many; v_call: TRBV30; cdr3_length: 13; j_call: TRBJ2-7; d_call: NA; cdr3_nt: TGTGCCTGGAGAAAAGCCGGGGGCTACGAGCAGTACTTC; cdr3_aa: CAWRKAGGYEQYF
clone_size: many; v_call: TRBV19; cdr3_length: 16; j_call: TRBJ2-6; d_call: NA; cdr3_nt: TGTGCCAGTAGTATATGGCTGACCTCTGGGGCCAACGTCCTGACTTTC; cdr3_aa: CASSIWLTSGANVLTF
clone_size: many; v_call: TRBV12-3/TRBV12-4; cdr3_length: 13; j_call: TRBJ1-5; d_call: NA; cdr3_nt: TGTGCCAGCAGTTTCGGGGGAAATCAGCCCCAGCATTTT; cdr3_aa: CASSFGGNQPQHF
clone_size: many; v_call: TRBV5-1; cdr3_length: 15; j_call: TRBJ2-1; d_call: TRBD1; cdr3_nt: TGCGCCAGCAGCTCCGGGACAGGGTCCTACAATGAGCAGTTCTTC; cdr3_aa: CASSSGTGSYNEQFF
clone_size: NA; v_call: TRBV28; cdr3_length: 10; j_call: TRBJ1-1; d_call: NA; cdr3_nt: TGTGCCATCGGGAACACTGAAGCTTTCTTT; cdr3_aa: CAIGNTEAFF
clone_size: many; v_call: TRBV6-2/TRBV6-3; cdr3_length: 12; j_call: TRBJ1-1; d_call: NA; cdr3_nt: TGTGCCAGCAGTTACTCAGGCCCTGAAGCTTTCTTT; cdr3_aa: CASSYSGPEAFF
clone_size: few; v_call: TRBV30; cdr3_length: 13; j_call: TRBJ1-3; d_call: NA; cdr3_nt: TGTGCCTGGAGTCCAGGGTCCTCAAACACCATATATTTT; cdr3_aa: CAWSPGSSNTIYF
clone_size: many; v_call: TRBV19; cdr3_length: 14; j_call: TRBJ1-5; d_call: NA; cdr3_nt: TGTGCCAGTAGTAAGACACCCTTAGATCAGCCCCAGCATTTT; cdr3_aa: CASSKTPLDQPQHF
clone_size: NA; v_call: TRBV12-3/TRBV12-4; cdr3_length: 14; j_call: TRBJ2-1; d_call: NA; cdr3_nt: TGTGCCAGCAGTTCCCAGAGGGCCTACAATGAGCAGTTCTTC; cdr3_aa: CASSSQRAYNEQFF
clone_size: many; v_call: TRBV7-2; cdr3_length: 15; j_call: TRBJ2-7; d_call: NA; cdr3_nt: TGTGCCAGCAGCTTAGTAGGACTACACTCCTACGAGCAGTACTTC; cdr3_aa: CASSLVGLHSYEQYF
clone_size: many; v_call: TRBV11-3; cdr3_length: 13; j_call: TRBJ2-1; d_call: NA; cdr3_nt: TGTGCCAGCAGCCCGGGGGAGTACAATGAGCAGTTCTTC; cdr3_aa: CASSPGEYNEQFF
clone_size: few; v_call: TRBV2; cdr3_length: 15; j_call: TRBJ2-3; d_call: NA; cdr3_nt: TGTGCCAGCAGTGAAGCTAGCAGCATCACAGATACGCAGTATTTT; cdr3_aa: CASSEASSITDTQYF
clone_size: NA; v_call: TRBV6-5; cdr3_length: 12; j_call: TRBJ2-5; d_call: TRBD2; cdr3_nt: TGTGCCAGCAGTGCTAGCGGGAACACCCAGTACTTC; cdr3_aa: CASSASGNTQYF
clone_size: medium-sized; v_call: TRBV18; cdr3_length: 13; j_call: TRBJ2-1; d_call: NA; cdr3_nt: TGTGCCAGCTCACCCGGACTGCATAATGAGCAGTTCTTC; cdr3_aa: CASSPGLHNEQFF
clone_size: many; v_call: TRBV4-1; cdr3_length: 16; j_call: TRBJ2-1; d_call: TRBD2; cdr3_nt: TGCGCCAGCAGCCGGTCGGGACTAGACCTAAACAATGAGCAGTTCTTC; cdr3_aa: CASSRSGLDLNNEQFF
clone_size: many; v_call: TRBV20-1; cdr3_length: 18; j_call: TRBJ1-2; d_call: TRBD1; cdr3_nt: TGCAGTGCCCAATTGGGACAGGGGCCGCTTGGATATAACTATGGCTACACCTTC; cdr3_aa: CSAQLGQGPLGYNYGYTF
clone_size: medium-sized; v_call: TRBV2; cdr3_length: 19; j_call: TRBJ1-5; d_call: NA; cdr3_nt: TGTGCCAGCAGCGCACATAAGACATTCTGGGGCGCCGAAGGTCAGCCCCAGCATTTT; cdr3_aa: CASSAHKTFWGAEGQPQHF